This T cell receptor (beta chain) was documented in a study of T cells in women clearing cervical HPV infection. About the research overall: Women with histologically confirmed HPV16-related CIN3 or worse, 2 with invasive cancer, served as cases. Case blood was drawn when the lesion was first found; control blood after infection became undetectable. The study's findings and limits: CIN3+ cases had significantly higher TCR richness than controls; evenness did not differ.

Only in-frame clones appear in the TCRdb table, and some are missing; sequencing was by immunoSEQ multiplex PCR. The table lists about 46,000 clones, with 35% in the top ten. Germline CDR1 reads MNHNS; CDR2 reads SASEGT. Trimming took 4 bases from V and 2 from J, leaving 17 bases between them. CDR3 length equals 16 residues. Comments on this clone: Its specificity is unknown. Read sequence stops 3 residues before the CDR3 end, and the germline J gene provides the missing end.

The material sequenced was blood buffy coat. This chain links TRBV6-1 with TRBJ2-5, with D perhaps TRBD2 (5 bases). This receptor was obtained from a woman between 18 and 69 years old with a cervical HPV16 infection that either progressed to CIN3+ or cleared (not recorded which). CDR3 residues: CASSGNQDGEQETQYF. The sequenced CDR3 bases are TGTGCCAGCAGTGGAAACCAGGACGGGGAACAAGAGACC.